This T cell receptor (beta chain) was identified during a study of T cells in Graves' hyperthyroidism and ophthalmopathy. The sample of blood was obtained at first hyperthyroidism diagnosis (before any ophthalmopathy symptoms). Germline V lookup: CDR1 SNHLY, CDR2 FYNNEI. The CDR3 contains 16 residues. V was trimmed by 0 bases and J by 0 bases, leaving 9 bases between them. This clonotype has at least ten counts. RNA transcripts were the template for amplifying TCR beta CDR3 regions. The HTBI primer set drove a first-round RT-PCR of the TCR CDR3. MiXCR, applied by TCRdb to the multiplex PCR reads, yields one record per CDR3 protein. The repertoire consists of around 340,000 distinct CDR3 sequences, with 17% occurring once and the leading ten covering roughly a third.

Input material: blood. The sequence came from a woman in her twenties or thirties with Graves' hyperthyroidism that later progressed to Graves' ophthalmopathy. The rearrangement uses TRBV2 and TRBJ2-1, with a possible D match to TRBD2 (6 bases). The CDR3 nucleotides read TGTGCCAGCAGTGAAGCAAGACTAGTCTCCTACAATGAGCAGTTCTTC. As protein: CASSEARLVSYNEQFF.